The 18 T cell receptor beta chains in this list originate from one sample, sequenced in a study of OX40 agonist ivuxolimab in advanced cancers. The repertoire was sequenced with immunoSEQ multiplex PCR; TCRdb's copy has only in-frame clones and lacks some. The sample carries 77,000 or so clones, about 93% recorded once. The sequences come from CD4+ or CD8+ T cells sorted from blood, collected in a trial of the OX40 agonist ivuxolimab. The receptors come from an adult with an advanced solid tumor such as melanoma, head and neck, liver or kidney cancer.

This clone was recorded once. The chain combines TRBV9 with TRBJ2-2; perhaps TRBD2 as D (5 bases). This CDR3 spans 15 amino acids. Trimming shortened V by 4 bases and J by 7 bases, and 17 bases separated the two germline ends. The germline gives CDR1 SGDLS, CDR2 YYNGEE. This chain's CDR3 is CASSTRTGSGGELFF. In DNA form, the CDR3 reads TGTGCCAGCAGCACCCGGACTGGTTCAGGCGGGGAGCTGTTTTTT.

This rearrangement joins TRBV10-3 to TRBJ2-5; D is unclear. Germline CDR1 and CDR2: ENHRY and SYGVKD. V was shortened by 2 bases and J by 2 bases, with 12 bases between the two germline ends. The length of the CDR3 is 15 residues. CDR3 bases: TGTGCCATCAGTGAGGTAAACCAGAAACAAGAGACCCAGTACTTC. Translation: CAISEVNQKQETQYF.

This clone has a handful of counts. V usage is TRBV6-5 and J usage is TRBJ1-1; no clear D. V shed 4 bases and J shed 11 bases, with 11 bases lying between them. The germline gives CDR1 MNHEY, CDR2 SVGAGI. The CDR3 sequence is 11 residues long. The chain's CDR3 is CASSSVGVAFF. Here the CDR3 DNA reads TGTGCCAGCAGTTCCGTTGGCGTGGCTTTCTTT.

CDR3 in amino acids: CASSYDAAYEQYF. DNA for the CDR3: TGTGCCAGCAGTTACGATGCCGCCTACGAGCAGTACTTC. The genes are TRBV6-5 and TRBJ2-7; D uncertain. From germline, CDR1 is MNHEY and CDR2 SVGAGI. Trimming removed 2 bases from V and 2 bases from J, with 7 bases in between. The CDR3 runs 13 residues.

The CDR3: CASSLSPEMYNEQFF. The CDR3 DNA reads TGTGCCAGCAGCTTATCACCTGAAATGTACAATGAGCAGTTCTTC. The chain employs TRBV7-2 and TRBJ2-1; unclear D gene. CDR1 is SGHTA, CDR2 FQGNSA, per germline. The CDR3 contains 15 residues. Trimming stripped 2 bases from V and 4 bases from J, with 12 bases between. The full variable domain, with the rest looked up from reference TRBV7-2 and TRBJ2-1, is GAGVSQSPSNKVTEKGKDVELRCDPISGHTALYWYRQSLGQGLEFLIYFQGNSAPDKSGLPSDRFSAERTGGSVSTLTIQRTQQEDSAVYLCASSLSPEMYNEQFFGPGTRLTVL.

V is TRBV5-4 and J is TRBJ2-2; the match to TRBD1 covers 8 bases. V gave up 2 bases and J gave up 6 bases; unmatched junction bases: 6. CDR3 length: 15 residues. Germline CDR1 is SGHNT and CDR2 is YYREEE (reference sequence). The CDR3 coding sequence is TGTGCCAGCAGCTTAAGGGCAGGGGGCTCCGGGGAGCTGTTTTTT. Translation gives CASSLRAGGSGELFF.

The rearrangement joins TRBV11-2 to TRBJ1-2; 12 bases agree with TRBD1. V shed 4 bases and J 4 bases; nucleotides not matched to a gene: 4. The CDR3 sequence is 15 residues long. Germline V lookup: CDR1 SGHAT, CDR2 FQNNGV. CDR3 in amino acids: CASSSRDRGLYGYTF. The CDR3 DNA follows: TGTGCCAGCAGCTCGCGGGACAGGGGGCTCTATGGCTACACCTTC.

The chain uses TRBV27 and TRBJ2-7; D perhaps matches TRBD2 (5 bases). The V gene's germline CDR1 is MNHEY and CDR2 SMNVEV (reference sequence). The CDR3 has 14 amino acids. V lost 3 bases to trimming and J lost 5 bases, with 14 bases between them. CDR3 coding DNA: TGTGCCAGCAGTTTGGTACTAGGTGCCGACGAGCAGTACTTC. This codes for CASSLVLGADEQYF.

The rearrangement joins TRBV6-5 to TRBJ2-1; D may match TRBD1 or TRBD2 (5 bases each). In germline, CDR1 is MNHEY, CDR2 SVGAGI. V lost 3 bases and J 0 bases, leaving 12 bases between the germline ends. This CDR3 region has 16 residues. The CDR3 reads CASSYRGASSYNEQFF. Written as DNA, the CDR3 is TGTGCCAGCAGTTATAGAGGGGCTAGCTCCTACAATGAGCAGTTCTTC.

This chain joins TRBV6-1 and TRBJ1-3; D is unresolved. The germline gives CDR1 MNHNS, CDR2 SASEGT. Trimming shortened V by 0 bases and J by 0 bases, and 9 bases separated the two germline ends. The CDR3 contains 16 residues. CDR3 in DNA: TGTGCCAGCAGTGAAGCAGCAGTTCCCTCTGGAAACACCATATATTTT. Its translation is CASSEAAVPSGNTIYF.

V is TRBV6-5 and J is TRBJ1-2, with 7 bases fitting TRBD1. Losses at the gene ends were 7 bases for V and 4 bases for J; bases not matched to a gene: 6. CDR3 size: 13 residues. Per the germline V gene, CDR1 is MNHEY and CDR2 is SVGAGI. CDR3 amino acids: CASKDRAVYGYTF. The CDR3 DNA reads TGTGCCAGCAAAGACAGGGCCGTCTATGGCTACACCTTC.

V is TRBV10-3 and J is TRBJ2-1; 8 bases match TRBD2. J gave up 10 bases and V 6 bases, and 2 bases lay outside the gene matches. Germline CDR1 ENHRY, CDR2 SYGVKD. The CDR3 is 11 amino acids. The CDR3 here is CAISGGGEQFF. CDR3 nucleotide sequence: TGTGCCATCAGCGGGGGGGGAGAGCAGTTCTTC.

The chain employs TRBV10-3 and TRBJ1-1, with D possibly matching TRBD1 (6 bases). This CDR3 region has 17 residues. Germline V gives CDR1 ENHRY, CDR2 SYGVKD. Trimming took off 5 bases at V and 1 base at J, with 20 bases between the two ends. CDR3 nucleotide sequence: TGTGCCATCAGTTCCGGGGTGGGGGCGACACAGAACACTGAAGCTTTCTTT. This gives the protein CAISSGVGATQNTEAFF.

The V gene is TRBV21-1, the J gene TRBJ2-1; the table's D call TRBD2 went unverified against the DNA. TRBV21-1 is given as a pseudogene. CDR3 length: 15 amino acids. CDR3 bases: TGTGCCAGCAGCAAATTGAGGCATAAAAAAAATGAGCAGTTCTTC. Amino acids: CASSKLRHKKNEQFF.

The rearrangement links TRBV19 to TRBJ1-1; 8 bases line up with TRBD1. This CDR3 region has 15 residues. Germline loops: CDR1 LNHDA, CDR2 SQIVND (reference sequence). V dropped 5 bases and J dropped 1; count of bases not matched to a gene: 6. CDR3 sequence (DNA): TGTGCCAGTAGTCCCCGAGGACAGGGGAACACTGAAGCTTTCTTT. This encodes CASSPRGQGNTEAFF.

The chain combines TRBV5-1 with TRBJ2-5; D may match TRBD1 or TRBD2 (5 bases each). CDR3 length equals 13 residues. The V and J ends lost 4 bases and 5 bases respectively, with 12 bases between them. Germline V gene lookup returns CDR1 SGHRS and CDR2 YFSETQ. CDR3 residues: CASSVPGAETQYF. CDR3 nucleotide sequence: TGCGCCAGCAGCGTCCCCGGGGCCGAGACCCAGTACTTC.

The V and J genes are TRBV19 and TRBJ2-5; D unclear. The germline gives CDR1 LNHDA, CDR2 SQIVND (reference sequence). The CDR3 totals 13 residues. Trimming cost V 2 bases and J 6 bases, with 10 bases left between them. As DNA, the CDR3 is TGTGCCAGTAGTATAATGAGCGCCAAGACCCAGTACTTC. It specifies CASSIMSAKTQYF.

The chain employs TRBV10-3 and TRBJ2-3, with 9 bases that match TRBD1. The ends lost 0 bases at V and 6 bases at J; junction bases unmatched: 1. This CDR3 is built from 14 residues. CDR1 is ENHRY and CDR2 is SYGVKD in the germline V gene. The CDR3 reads CAISESGTGDTQYF. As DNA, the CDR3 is TGTGCCATCAGTGAGTCCGGGACAGGGGATACGCAGTATTTT.